The 17 T cell receptor beta chains listed next were all sequenced from one sample in a study of blood T cell repertoires in COVID-19. Clones were read by immunoSEQ multiplex PCR, and TCRdb kept only the in-frame ones, dropping some. The sample shows around 220,000 clones, more than 75% of them seen only once. The sample was peripheral blood. The receptors here all came from a man aged 35 to 55 with active or convalescent COVID-19.

The chain uses TRBV24-1 and TRBJ1-3; D remains unclear. The germline V and J ends were trimmed by 1 base and 4 bases, with 7 bases remaining between them. Germline lookup yields CDR1 KGHDR and CDR2 SFDVKD. There are 14 residues in the CDR3. Here the CDR3 reads CATSDLNAGNTIYF. DNA of the CDR3: TGTGCCACCAGTGATTTAAACGCGGGAAACACCATATATTTT.

This sequence joins TRBV23-1 and TRBJ2-5, with 10 bases that match TRBD2. TRBV23-1 is filed as an ORF, its function uncertain. J gave up 0 bases and V 0 bases, and 13 bases lay outside the gene matches. CDR3 length equals 20 residues. DNA of the CDR3: TGCGCCAGCAGTCAATCGCGGCTAGCGGGAGCCCGCTCGTACCAAGAGACCCAGTACTTC. It translates to CASSQSRLAGARSYQETQYF.

This sequence joins TRBV9 and TRBJ2-5; tentatively, D is TRBD2 (6 bases). CDR3 length: 13 residues. Germline CDR1 and CDR2: SGDLS and YYNGEE. The germline V and J ends were trimmed by 3 bases and 9 bases, with 15 bases remaining between them. CDR3 coding DNA: TGTGCCAGCAGCGGGGAGGACCTAATGGCCCAGTACTTC. It is translated as CASSGEDLMAQYF.

The chain carries TRBV5-1 and TRBJ2-1; 8 bases align to TRBD2. Germline CDR1 SGHRS, CDR2 YFSETQ. V lost 1 base to trimming and J lost 6 bases; unmatched junction nucleotides: 9. CDR3 size: 16 residues. The CDR3, as DNA: TGCGCCAGCAGCTTGACGAACACGGGGGGGCTCAATGAGCAGTTCTTC. The encoded protein is CASSLTNTGGLNEQFF.

V gene TRBV30 combines with J gene TRBJ1-2; a weak D match, TRBD1 (6 bases). V lost 4 bases to trimming and J lost 9 bases, with 15 bases between them. Germline V gene sequence: CDR1 GTSNPN, CDR2 SVGIG (reference sequence). The CDR3 covers 12 residues. The CDR3 coding sequence is TGTGCCTGGACAGGGGTTGGCTCCAGCTACACCTTC. Protein sequence: CAWTGVGSSYTF.

This clone was seen once. The J gene is TRBJ2-7, the V gene TRBV29-1; 8 bases fit TRBD2. V shed 6 bases and J 0 bases; nucleotides not matched to a gene: 7. The CDR3 sequence is 14 residues long. Per the germline V gene, CDR1 is SQVTM and CDR2 is ANQGSEA. CDR3 in amino acids: CSVRGGLNSYEQYF. In nucleotides, the CDR3 is TGCAGCGTCCGGGGGGGGCTAAACTCCTACGAGCAGTACTTC.

The chain recombines TRBV2 with TRBJ1-4; TRBD1 matches at 10 bases. The CDR3 totals 16 residues. The V segment lost 4 bases and the J segment 4 bases; nucleotides outside the gene matches: 6. Per germline, CDR1 SNHLY and CDR2 FYNNEI. This chain's CDR3 is CASSGQGARGNEKLFF. CDR3 DNA sequence: TGTGCCAGCAGTGGACAGGGGGCGCGGGGTAATGAAAAACTGTTTTTT.

This chain joins TRBV28 and TRBJ1-4, with a tentative D call TRBD1 (5 bases). The germline V and J ends were trimmed by 6 bases and 7 bases, with 12 bases remaining between them. Germline V gene data show CDR1 as MDHEN and CDR2 as SYDVKM. The CDR3 covers 13 residues. CDR3: CASRQLGLEKLFF. The CDR3 region has the DNA TGTGCCAGCAGGCAGTTGGGGCTTGAAAAACTGTTTTTT.

The chain recombines TRBV11-2 with TRBJ1-2, with a tentative D call TRBD1 (5 bases). Germline V gene sequence: CDR1 SGHAT, CDR2 FQNNGV. V shed 7 bases and J shed 4 bases, with 16 bases lying between them. This CDR3 comprises 14 residues. CDR3 protein: CASNLGVAGYGYTF. The CDR3 DNA follows: TGTGCCAGCAACCTAGGGGTAGCGGGCTATGGCTACACCTTC.

Worth noting for this clone: At one end the junction does not follow the germline gene, possibly because of a read error. The J gene is TRBJ2-7, the V gene TRBV6-1; 9 nucleotides agree with TRBD1. CDR3 size: 12 residues. Germline values: CDR1 MNHNS, CDR2 SASEGT. The CDR3 DNA sequence: TGTGCCAGCAGTGAAGTCGGAGACAGGGGGATCTTC. Amino acids: CASSEVGDRGIF.

The chain has TRBV6-5 and TRBJ2-7, with 12 bases lining up with TRBD2. Germline-derived CDR1 and CDR2 are MNHEY and SVGAGI. Trimming took 6 bases from V and 9 from J; bases not matched to a gene: 6. This CDR3 has 13 amino acids. CDR3 protein: CASRLAGGIGQYF. DNA of the CDR3: TGTGCCAGCAGACTAGCGGGGGGAATCGGGCAGTACTTC.

This clone has only a few counts. The chain carries TRBV6-2 or TRBV6-3 and TRBJ2-1, with D maybe TRBD2 (5 bases). Germline CDR1 reads MNHEY; CDR2 reads SVGEGT. Trimming removed 4 bases at V and 5 bases at J, with 9 bases between. The length of the CDR3 is 13 residues. DNA for the CDR3: TGTGCCAGCAGTTCCGGGAATAACAATGAGCAGTTCTTC. This encodes CASSSGNNNEQFF.

This chain uses TRBV20-1 with TRBJ2-5, with D hard to call. Trimming removed 6 bases from V and 5 bases from J, with 7 bases in between. Germline V gene sequence: CDR1 DFQATT, CDR2 SNEGSKA (reference sequence). This CDR3 contains 10 residues. CDR3 in amino acids: CSALRETQYF. The CDR3 region has the DNA TGCAGTGCCTTGCGGGAGACCCAGTACTTC.

This clone came up a few times. The chain links TRBV5-5 to TRBJ2-1, with D tentatively TRBD2 (6 bases). CDR1 is SGHKS, CDR2 YYEKEE, per germline (reference sequence). Trimming took 0 bases from V and 7 from J, leaving 14 bases between them. The CDR3 loop spans 15 amino acids. CDR3 protein: CASSLVVGGRNEQFF. Here the CDR3 DNA reads TGTGCCAGCAGCTTGGTGGTGGGGGGTCGGAATGAGCAGTTCTTC.

V and J are TRBV4-1 and TRBJ2-1, with D perhaps matching TRBD2 (5 bases). With 1 base removed from V and 0 bases from J, the gap between germline ends came to 16 bases. Germline lookup yields CDR1 MGHRA and CDR2 YSYEKL. This CDR3 region has 18 residues. The CDR3 DNA sequence: TGCGCCAGCAGCCAAGTCCAATTAGCGTTAGGCTCCTACAATGAGCAGTTCTTC. Amino acids: CASSQVQLALGSYNEQFF.

This clone was found a few times. The rearrangement joins TRBV12-3 or TRBV12-4 to TRBJ2-2; no definite D call. Trimming cost V 6 bases and J 9 bases, with 11 bases left between them. This CDR3 is built from 12 residues. Written as DNA, the CDR3 is TGTGCCAGCAGACCCGGAGCGAGGGAGCTGTTTTTT. Its translation: CASRPGARELFF.

The chain couples TRBV5-4 to TRBJ1-1, with a weak D call TRBD1 (6 bases). V lost 4 bases to trimming and J lost 5 bases, with 18 bases between them. CDR3 length: 15 amino acids. Looked up from germline, CDR1 is SGHNT and CDR2 is YYREEE (reference sequence). CDR3 loop: CASSHRERAWTEAFF. In nucleotides, the CDR3 is TGTGCCAGCAGCCACAGGGAGAGGGCATGGACTGAAGCTTTCTTT. The full variable domain, in which reference TRBV5-4 and TRBJ1-1 provide the parts outside the CDR3, is ETGVTQSPTHLIKTRGQQVTLRCSSQSGHNTVSWYQQALGQGPQFIFQYYREEENGRGNFPPRFSGLQFPNYSSELNVNALELDDSALYLCASSHRERAWTEAFFGQGTRLTVV.